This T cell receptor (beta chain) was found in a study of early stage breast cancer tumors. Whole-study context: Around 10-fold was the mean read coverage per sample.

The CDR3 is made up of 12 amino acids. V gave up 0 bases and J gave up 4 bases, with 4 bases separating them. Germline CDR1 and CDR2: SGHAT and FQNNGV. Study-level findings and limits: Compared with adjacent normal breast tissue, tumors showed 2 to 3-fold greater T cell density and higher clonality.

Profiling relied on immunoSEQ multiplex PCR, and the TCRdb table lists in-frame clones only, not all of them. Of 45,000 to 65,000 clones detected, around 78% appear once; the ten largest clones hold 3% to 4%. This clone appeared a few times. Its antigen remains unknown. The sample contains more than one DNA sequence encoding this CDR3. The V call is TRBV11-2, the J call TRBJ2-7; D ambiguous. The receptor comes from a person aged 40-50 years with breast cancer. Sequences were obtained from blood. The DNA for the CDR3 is TGTGCCAGCAGCTTAGAGCGGTACGAGCAGTACTTC. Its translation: CASSLERYEQYF.